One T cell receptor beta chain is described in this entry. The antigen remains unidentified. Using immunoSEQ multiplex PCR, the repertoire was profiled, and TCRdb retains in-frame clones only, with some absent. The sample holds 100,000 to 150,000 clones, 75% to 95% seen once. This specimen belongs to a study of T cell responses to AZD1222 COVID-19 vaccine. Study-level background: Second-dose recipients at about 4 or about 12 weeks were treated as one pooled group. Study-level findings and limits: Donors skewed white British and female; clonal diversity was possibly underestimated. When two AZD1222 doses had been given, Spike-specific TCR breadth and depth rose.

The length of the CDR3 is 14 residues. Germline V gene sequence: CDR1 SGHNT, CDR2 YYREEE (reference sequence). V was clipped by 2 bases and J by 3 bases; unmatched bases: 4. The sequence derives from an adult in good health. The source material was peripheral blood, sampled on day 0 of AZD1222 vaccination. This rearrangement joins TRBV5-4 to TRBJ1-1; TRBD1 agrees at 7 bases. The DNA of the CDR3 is TGTGCCAGCAGCTTTACAGGGGTCCACACTGAAGCTTTCTTT. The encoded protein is CASSFTGVHTEAFF.